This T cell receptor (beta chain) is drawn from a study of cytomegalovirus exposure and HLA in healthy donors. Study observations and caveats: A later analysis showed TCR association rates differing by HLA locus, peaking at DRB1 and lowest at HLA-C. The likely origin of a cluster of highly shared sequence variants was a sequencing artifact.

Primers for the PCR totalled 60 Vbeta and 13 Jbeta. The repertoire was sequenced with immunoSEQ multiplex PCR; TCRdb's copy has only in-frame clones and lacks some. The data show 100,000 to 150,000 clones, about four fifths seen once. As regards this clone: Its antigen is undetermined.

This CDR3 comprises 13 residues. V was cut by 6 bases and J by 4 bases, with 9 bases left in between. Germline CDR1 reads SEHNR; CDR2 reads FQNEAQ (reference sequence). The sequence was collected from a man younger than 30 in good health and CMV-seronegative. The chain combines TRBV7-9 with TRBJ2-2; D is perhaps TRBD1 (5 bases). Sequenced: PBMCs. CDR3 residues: CASRPTGTGELFF. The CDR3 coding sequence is TGTGCCAGCAGACCTACAGGCACCGGGGAGCTGTTTTTT.